This T cell receptor (beta chain) was profiled in a study of cytomegalovirus exposure and HLA in healthy donors. Study-level findings and limits: Cytomegalovirus-associated TCR beta chains were listed, numbering some 150. Later on, a genetic analysis was performed. It linked a missense variant in DCLRE1C with V- and J-gene trimming of TCR beta.

Comments on this clone: What it binds is not known.

Amplification used 60 Vbeta primers and 13 Jbeta primers. The repertoire was sequenced with immunoSEQ multiplex PCR; TCRdb's copy has only in-frame clones and lacks some. The repertoire consists of 65,000 to 100,000 clones, with about 75% occurring once and the leading ten covering around 6%. The CDR3 runs 16 residues. The gene calls are TRBV7-5 and TRBJ1-1; the tabulated D call, TRBD1, remains unverified against the DNA. TRBV7-5 is given as a pseudogene. The origin of this receptor is a female donor in good health and CMV-seronegative. Specimen: PBMCs. CDR3 coding DNA: TGTGCCACGCTCCCAGGGGGCACTTTCATGAACACTGAAGCTTTCTTT. Translation: CATLPGGTFMNTEAFF.